This T cell receptor (beta chain) was profiled in a study of cytomegalovirus exposure and HLA in healthy donors. Study results and caveats: Associated with cytomegalovirus, according to the listing, were about 160 TCR beta chains. By HLA locus, TCR association rates varied in a later analysis, with DRB1 showing the most and HLA-C the fewest.

CDR1 and CDR2 (germline): SGDLS, YYNGEE. The ends lost 1 base at V and 6 bases at J; junction bases unmatched: 6. The CDR3 is 14 residues long. A multiplex PCR was run with 60 Vbeta primers and 13 Jbeta primers. Libraries were prepared by immunoSEQ multiplex PCR; TCRdb keeps only in-frame clonotypes and omits some of them. Here the sample spans more than 65,000 clones, roughly two thirds being singletons. Participants comprised healthy donors of bone marrow. About this clone: Its antigen is still unknown.

Sequenced material: PBMCs. The origin of this receptor is a woman aged 45-59 years in good health and CMV-seropositive. The V call is TRBV9, the J call TRBJ1-2; the match to TRBD1 covers 7 bases. The CDR3 DNA reads TGTGCCAGCAGCGTAAAAGGGGGCGCGGATGGCTACACCTTC. As protein: CASSVKGGADGYTF.